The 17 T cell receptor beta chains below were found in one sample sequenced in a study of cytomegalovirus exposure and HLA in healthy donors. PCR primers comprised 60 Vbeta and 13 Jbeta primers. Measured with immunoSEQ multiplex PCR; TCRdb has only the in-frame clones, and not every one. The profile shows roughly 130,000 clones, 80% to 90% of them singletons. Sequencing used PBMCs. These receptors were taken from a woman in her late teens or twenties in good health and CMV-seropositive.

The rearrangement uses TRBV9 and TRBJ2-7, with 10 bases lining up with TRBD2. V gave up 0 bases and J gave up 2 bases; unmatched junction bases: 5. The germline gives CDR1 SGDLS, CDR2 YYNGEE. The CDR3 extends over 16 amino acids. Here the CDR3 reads CASSVDSSGGPYEQYF. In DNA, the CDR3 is TGTGCCAGCAGCGTAGATTCTAGCGGGGGACCCTACGAGCAGTACTTC.

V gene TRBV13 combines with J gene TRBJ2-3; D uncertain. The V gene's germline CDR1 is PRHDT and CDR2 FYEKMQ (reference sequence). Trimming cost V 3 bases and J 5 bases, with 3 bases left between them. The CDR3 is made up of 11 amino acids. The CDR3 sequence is CASSFGDTQYF. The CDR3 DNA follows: TGTGCCAGCAGCTTCGGAGATACGCAGTATTTT.

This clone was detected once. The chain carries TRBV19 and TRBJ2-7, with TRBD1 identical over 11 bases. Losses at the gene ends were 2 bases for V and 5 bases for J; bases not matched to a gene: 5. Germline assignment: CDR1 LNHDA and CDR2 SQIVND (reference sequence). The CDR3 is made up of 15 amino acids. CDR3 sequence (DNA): TGTGCCAGTAGTATACAGGGGACAGGGGGAGACGAGCAGTACTTC. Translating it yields CASSIQGTGGDEQYF.

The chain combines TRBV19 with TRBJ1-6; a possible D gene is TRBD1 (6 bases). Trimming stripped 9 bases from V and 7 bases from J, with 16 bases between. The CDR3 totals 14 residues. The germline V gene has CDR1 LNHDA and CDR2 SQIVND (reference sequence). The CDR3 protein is CASKQQGVNSPLHF. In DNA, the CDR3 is TGTGCCAGCAAGCAACAGGGCGTGAATTCACCCCTCCACTTT.

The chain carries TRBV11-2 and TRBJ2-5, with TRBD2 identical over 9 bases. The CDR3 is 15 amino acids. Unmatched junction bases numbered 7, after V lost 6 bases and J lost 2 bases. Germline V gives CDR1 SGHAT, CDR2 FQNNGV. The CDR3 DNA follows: TGTGCCAGCAGGACTGGCGGGGGGGTACAAGAGACCCAGTACTTC. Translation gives CASRTGGGVQETQYF.

The CDR3 here is CASSARTSGNTIYF. CDR3 DNA: TGTGCCAGCAGCGCACGGACAAGCGGAAACACCATATATTTT. The chain joins TRBV7-9 to TRBJ1-3; perhaps TRBD1 as D (5 bases). The germline V and J ends were trimmed by 5 bases and 4 bases, with 12 bases remaining between them. The CDR3 spans 14 residues. Germline V gene lookup returns CDR1 SEHNR and CDR2 FQNEAQ (reference sequence).

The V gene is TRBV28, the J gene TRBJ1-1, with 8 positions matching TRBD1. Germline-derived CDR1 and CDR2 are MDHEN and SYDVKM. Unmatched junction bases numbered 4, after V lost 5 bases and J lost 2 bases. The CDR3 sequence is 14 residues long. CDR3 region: CASSARGLNTEAFF. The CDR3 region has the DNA TGTGCCAGCAGTGCCAGGGGGCTAAACACTGAAGCTTTCTTT.

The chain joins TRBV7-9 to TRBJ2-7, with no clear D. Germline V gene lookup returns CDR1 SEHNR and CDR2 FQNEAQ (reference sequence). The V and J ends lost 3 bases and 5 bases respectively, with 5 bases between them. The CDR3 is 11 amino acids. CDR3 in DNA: TGTGCCAGCAGCTTTACAAACGAGCAGTACTTC. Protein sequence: CASSFTNEQYF.

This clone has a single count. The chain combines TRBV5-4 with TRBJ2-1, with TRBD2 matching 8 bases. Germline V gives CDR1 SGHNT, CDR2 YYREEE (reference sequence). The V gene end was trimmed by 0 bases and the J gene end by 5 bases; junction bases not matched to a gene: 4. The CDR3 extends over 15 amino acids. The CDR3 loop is CASSLEGLGDNEQFF. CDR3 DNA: TGTGCCAGCAGCTTGGAGGGACTAGGAGACAATGAGCAGTTCTTC.

The CDR3 is CASSQDLKGVSGELFF. The CDR3 DNA reads as TGCGCCAGCAGCCAAGATCTGAAAGGGGTGAGCGGGGAGCTGTTTTTT. V gene TRBV4-1 combines with J gene TRBJ2-2; TRBD1 might be the D (5 bases). This CDR3 has 16 residues. Trimming pared 0 bases from V and 7 bases from J, leaving 15 bases between. Germline CDR1 and CDR2: MGHRA and YSYEKL.

The CDR3 loop reads CASSQVGGAVMNEQFF. CDR3 nucleotides: TGCGCCAGCAGCCAAGTAGGGGGGGCCGTTATGAATGAGCAGTTCTTC. The V and J genes are TRBV4-1 and TRBJ2-1; D perhaps matches TRBD2 (7 bases). The CDR3 is made up of 16 amino acids. CDR1 MGHRA and CDR2 YSYEKL come from the germline V gene. V was clipped by 1 base and J by 7 bases, with 17 bases between them.

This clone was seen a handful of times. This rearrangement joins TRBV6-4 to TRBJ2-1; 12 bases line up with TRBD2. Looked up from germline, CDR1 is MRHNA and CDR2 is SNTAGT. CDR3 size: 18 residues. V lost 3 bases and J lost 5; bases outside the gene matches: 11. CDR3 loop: CASSEGRETSGGHNEQFF. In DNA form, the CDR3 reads TGTGCCAGCAGTGAGGGACGGGAGACTAGCGGGGGCCACAATGAGCAGTTCTTC.

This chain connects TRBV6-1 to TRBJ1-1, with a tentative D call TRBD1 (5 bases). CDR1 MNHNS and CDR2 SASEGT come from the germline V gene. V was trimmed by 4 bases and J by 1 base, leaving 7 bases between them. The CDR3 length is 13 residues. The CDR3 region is CASSGGGNTEAFF. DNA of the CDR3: TGTGCCAGCAGTGGGGGGGGGAACACTGAAGCTTTCTTT.

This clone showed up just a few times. Here the CDR3 reads CSAPSGYGYTF. The CDR3 region has the DNA TGCAGTGCTCCCTCGGGCTATGGCTACACCTTC. The J gene is TRBJ1-2, the V gene TRBV20-1; no reliable D call. Germline assignment: CDR1 DFQATT and CDR2 SNEGSKA (reference sequence). V was cut by 5 bases and J by 4 bases, with 8 bases left in between. The length of the CDR3 is 11 residues.

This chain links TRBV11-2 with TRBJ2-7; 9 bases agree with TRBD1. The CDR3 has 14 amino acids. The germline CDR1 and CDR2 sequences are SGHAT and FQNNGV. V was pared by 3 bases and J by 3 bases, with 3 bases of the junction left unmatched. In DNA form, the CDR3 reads TGTGCCAGCAGCTTCGACAGGGGGGGCTACGAGCAGTACTTC. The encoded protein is CASSFDRGGYEQYF. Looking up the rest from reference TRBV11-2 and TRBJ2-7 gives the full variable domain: EAGVAQSPRYKIIEKRQSVAFWCNPISGHATLYWYQQILGQGPKLLIQFQNNGVVDDSQLPKDRFSAERLKGVDSTLKIQPAKLEDSAVYLCASSFDRGGYEQYFGPGTRLTVT.

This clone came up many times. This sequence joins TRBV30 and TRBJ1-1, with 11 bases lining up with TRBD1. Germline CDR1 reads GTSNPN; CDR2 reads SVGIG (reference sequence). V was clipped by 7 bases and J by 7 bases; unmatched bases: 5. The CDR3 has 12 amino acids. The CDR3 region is CASTGQGGEAFF. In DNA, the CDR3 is TGTGCCTCCACGGGACAGGGGGGTGAAGCTTTCTTT.

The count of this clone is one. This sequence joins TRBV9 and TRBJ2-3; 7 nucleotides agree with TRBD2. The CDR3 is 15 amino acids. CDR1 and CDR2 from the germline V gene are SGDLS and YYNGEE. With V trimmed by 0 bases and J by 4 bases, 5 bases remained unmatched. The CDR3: CASSVVTGGADTQYF. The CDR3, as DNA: TGTGCCAGCAGCGTAGTAACGGGGGGAGCAGATACGCAGTATTTT.